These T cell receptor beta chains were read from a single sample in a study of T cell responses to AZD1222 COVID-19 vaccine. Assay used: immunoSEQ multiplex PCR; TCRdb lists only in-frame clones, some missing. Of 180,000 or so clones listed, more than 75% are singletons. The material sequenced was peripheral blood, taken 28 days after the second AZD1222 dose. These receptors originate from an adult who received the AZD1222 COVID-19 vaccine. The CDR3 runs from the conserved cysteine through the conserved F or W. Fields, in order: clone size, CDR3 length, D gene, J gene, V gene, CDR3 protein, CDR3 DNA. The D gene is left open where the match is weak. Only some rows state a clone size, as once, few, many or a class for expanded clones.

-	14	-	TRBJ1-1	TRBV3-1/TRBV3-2	CASSQGLINTEAFF	TGTGCCAGCAGCCAAGGGCTGATCAACACTGAAGCTTTCTTT
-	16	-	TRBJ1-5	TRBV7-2	CASSLVFWQANQPQHF	TGTGCCAGCAGCTTAGTTTTCTGGCAGGCTAATCAGCCCCAGCATTTT
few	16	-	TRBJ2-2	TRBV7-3	CASSLDRDTLSGELFF	TGTGCCAGCAGCTTAGACCGGGACACCCTGTCGGGGGAGCTGTTTTTT
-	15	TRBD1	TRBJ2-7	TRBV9	CASSVEGTGGYEQYF	TGTGCCAGCAGCGTAGAGGGGACAGGGGGCTACGAGCAGTACTTC
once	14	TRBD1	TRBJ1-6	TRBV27	CASSSRGFSSPLHF	TGTGCCAGCAGTTCCAGGGGGTTCAGCTCACCCCTCCACTTT
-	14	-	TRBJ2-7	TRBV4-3	CASSQERGAYEQYF	TGCGCCAGCAGCCAAGAGCGGGGAGCCTACGAGCAGTACTTC
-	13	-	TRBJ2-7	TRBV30	CAWSVGIAGEQYF	TGTGCCTGGAGTGTGGGCATAGCAGGCGAGCAGTACTTC
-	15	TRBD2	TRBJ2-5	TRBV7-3	CASSLLGLATETQYF	TGTGCCAGCAGCTTACTGGGACTAGCGACAGAGACCCAGTACTTC
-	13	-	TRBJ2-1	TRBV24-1	CATSDDTYNEQFF	TGTGCCACCAGTGATGACACCTACAATGAGCAGTTCTTC
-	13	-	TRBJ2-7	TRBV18	CASSQDSSYEQYF	TGTGCCAGCTCACAAGACAGCTCCTACGAGCAGTACTTC
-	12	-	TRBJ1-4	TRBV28	CASSPPRGKLFF	TGTGCCAGCAGTCCACCGAGGGGAAAACTGTTTTTT
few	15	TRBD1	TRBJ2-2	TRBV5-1	CASSYDRGGTGELFF	TGCGCCAGCAGCTACGACAGGGGTGGCACCGGGGAGCTGTTTTTT
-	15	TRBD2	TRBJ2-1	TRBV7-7	CASSPAGGIYNEQFF	TGTGCTAGCAGCCCAGCGGGAGGGATCTACAATGAGCAGTTCTTC
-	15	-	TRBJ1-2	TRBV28	CASSSPTGPNYGYTF	TGTGCCAGCAGTTCCCCGACAGGACCTAACTATGGCTACACCTTC
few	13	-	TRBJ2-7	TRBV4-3	CASSQELTYEQYF	TGCGCCAGCAGCCAAGAGTTAACCTACGAGCAGTACTTC
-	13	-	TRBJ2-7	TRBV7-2	CASSLGVTYEQYF	TGTGCCAGCAGCTTAGGGGTCACCTACGAGCAGTACTTC
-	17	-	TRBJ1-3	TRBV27	CASSPSWDLSSGNTIYF	TGTGCCAGCAGTCCCTCCTGGGACCTGAGCTCTGGAAACACCATATATTTT
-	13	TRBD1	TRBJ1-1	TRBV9	CASSEGQYTEAFF	TGTGCCAGCAGCGAGGGACAGTACACTGAAGCTTTCTTT